The T cell receptor (beta chain) under discussion was sequenced for a study of blood T cell repertoires in COVID-19. About the research overall: Acute-phase and convalescent COVID-19 samples originated in the United States, Italy and Spain. PBMCs, B-cell-depleted T cells, or T cells were the source of the cDNA or gDNA that made up the material.

Authors' analysis steps: Nucleated cell counts were estimated from reference gene primer amplification. Repertoires were generated with immunoSEQ multiplex PCR, while TCRdb's copy carries only in-frame clones and drops some. V and J calls and clone size are copied from that table; D and trimming were computed from the DNA. The sample has roughly 150,000 clones, 70% to 85% seen once. Germline loops: CDR1 KGHSH, CDR2 LQKENI. Trimming shortened V by 5 bases and J by 3 bases, and 10 bases separated the two germline ends. The CDR3 spans 13 residues. The chain couples TRBV18 to TRBJ1-1; possible D gene TRBD1, 6 bases. The receptor was derived from a man older than 75 with COVID-19, enrolled during active disease. The sequencing input was peripheral blood. For the CDR3, the DNA is TGTGCCAGCTCAGGGGGCACGGACACTGAAGCTTTCTTT. Amino acid sequence: CASSGGTDTEAFF.